The clone carrying this T cell receptor beta chain came up a few times. The antigen is not known. The sample belongs to a study of neoadjuvant anti-PD-1 for oral cavity cancer. Study context: Patients without progression got a fourth dose around day 43. General study findings and limits: Higher pretreatment blood Treg/Th17 ratios correlated with higher pretreatment blood and lower post-treatment tumor TCRbeta clonality.

This CDR3 region has 11 residues. CDR1 and CDR2 from the germline V gene are SNHLY and FYNNEI. The V and J ends lost 6 bases and 4 bases respectively, with 7 bases between them. The data were produced by immunoSEQ multiplex PCR, yet TCRdb's version contains in-frame clones alone and is incomplete. The table has roughly 16,000 clones, about 34% seen once. Time point given: after neoadjuvant nivolumab, at surgical resection. Patients were newly diagnosed with stage II-IVA oral cavity squamous cell carcinoma without prior systemic or radiation treatment. The patients had HPV-negative, locally advanced oral cavity squamous cell carcinoma.

This clonotype was sampled from a person aged 35-79 years with oral cavity squamous cell carcinoma. The V gene is TRBV2, the J gene TRBJ2-7, with D hard to call. Source: tumor tissue, taken after nivolumab (anti-PD-1) treatment. CDR3 in amino acids: CASSLRYEQYF. CDR3 sequence (DNA): TGTGCCAGCAGCCTTAGATACGAGCAGTACTTC.